The 24 T cell receptor beta chains given below trace back to one sample, sequenced in a study of CD8+ T cells in alopecia areata. It was cDNA, reverse transcribed from extracted RNA, that served as the sequencing template. Here immunoSEQ multiplex PCR was the method, and the copy in TCRdb shows in-frame clones only, minus some. The table records roughly 32,000 clones, about two thirds of them present only once. The sample taken for sequencing was NKG2D-high CD8+ T cells sorted from blood. The receptors stem from a human donor with alopecia areata.

This sequence joins TRBV4-3 and TRBJ2-2; D ambiguous. The germline V gene encodes CDR1 LGHNA and CDR2 YSLEER. This CDR3 is 16 amino acids long. V was clipped by 0 bases and J by 1 base, with 9 bases between them. The CDR3 loop reads CASSQDSDGNTGELFF. CDR3 in DNA: TGCGCCAGCAGCCAAGATTCGGACGGGAACACCGGGGAGCTGTTTTTT.

The rearrangement joins TRBV19 to TRBJ1-4; perhaps TRBD1 as D (5 bases). CDR1 and CDR2 from the germline V gene are LNHDA and SQIVND (reference sequence). V lost 9 bases and J lost 8, with 13 bases in between. The CDR3 contains 12 residues. CDR3 amino acids: CASIGTAEKLFF. CDR3 bases: TGTGCCAGCATCGGGACTGCGGAAAAACTGTTTTTT.

The V call is TRBV7-9, the J call TRBJ2-3; TRBD2 agrees at 12 bases. J gave up 1 base and V 4 bases, and 6 bases lay outside the gene matches. CDR3 length: 17 amino acids. Germline-derived CDR1 and CDR2 are SEHNR and FQNEAQ (reference sequence). CDR3 region: CASSSRLAGGRTDTQYF. DNA for the CDR3: TGTGCCAGCAGCTCTCGCCTAGCGGGAGGGCGCACAGATACGCAGTATTTT.

This clone was counted a few times. The chain employs TRBV7-9 and TRBJ2-1, with a tentative D call TRBD2 (5 bases). The CDR3 is 14 residues long. Between the trimmed V and J ends, which lost 4 bases and 4 bases, there was a span of 11 bases. Looked up from germline, CDR1 is SEHNR and CDR2 is FQNEAQ (reference sequence). The CDR3 spells CASSYVGVYNEQFF. The DNA of the CDR3 is TGTGCCAGCAGCTACGTCGGGGTATACAATGAGCAGTTCTTC.

CDR3 bases: TGTGCCAGCAGTCCCCATGGGGGCGGGACCAAAAACATTCAGTACTTC. This encodes CASSPHGGGTKNIQYF. The gene calls are TRBV27 and TRBJ2-4, with D tentatively TRBD1 or TRBD2 (6 bases each). The CDR3 has 16 residues. CDR1 MNHEY and CDR2 SMNVEV come from the germline V gene (reference sequence). Trimming pared 5 bases from V and 2 bases from J, leaving 16 bases between.

The chain employs TRBV7-2 and TRBJ2-3; D possibly uses TRBD1 or TRBD2 (5 bases each). The CDR3 has 18 residues. V gave up 7 bases and J gave up 0 bases, with 23 bases separating them. Germline CDR1 is SGHTA and CDR2 is FQGNSA. DNA of the CDR3: TGTGCCAGCAACACTCAAACCAGAGGGGCCCTTAGCACAGATACGCAGTATTTT. This gives the protein CASNTQTRGALSTDTQYF.

The chain links TRBV2 to TRBJ2-7; perhaps TRBD1 as D (6 bases). This CDR3 region has 14 residues. The ends were cut back, 8 bases at V and 0 bases at J, with 14 bases in the middle. CDR1 SNHLY and CDR2 FYNNEI come from the germline V gene. The CDR3 DNA sequence: TGTGCCAGCGACCTGACAGGCAACTCCTACGAGCAGTACTTC. This translates into CASDLTGNSYEQYF.

In its sample, this clone was seen a few times. The chain employs TRBV11-2 and TRBJ2-3, with 7 bases aligning to TRBD1. In germline, CDR1 is SGHAT, CDR2 FQNNGV. The CDR3 spans 16 residues. J was trimmed by 2 bases and V by 5 bases; bases with no gene match: 10. The CDR3 protein is CASSTGTVPVTDTQYF. DNA for the CDR3: TGTGCCAGCAGCACTGGGACAGTCCCTGTCACAGATACGCAGTATTTT.

This sequence joins TRBV28 and TRBJ1-5, with 9 bases lining up with TRBD1. The CDR3 spans 17 residues. Germline CDR1 is MDHEN and CDR2 is SYDVKM. Unmatched junction bases numbered 15, after V lost 6 bases and J lost 6 bases. For the CDR3, the DNA is TGTGCCAGCAGCGACGGGACAGGGAACGTGTCCAGTCAGCCCCAGCATTTT. The encoded protein is CASSDGTGNVSSQPQHF. Drawing the rest from reference TRBV28 and TRBJ1-5, the complete variable domain is DVKVTQSSRYLVKRTGEKVFLECVQDMDHENMFWYRQDPGLGLRLIYFSYDVKMKEKGDIPEGYSVSREKKERFSLILESASTNQTSMYLCASSDGTGNVSSQPQHFGDGTRLSIL.

V gene TRBV7-9 combines with J gene TRBJ2-1, with 7 bases that match TRBD1. Trimming cost V 3 bases and J 7 bases; bases outside gene matches: 9. The CDR3 length is 15 residues. CDR1 and CDR2 from the germline V gene are SEHNR and FQNEAQ (reference sequence). CDR3 region: CASSLIRTGANEQFF. In DNA, the CDR3 is TGTGCCAGCAGCTTGATCCGGACAGGTGCGAATGAGCAGTTCTTC.

V is TRBV28 and J is TRBJ2-7; D is possibly TRBD2 (6 bases). V was shortened by 5 bases and J by 1 base, with 9 bases between the two germline ends. CDR1 and CDR2 from the germline V gene are MDHEN and SYDVKM. The CDR3 sequence is 13 residues long. The CDR3 loop is CASSPLASYEQYF. The CDR3 nucleotides read TGTGCCAGCAGTCCCCTAGCGTCCTACGAGCAGTACTTC.

This clone was detected only once. The chain links TRBV19 to TRBJ2-6, with D unclear. In germline, CDR1 is LNHDA, CDR2 SQIVND (reference sequence). The CDR3 consists of 12 residues. V was clipped by 7 bases and J by 1 base, with 2 bases between them. The DNA of the CDR3 is TGTGCCAGTATTTCTGGGGCCAACGTCCTGACTTTC. Translated: CASISGANVLTF.

The V and J genes are TRBV30 and TRBJ2-1; D gene ambiguous. Trimming took 5 bases from V and 2 from J, leaving 16 bases between them. CDR3 length: 15 residues. Germline CDR1 and CDR2: GTSNPN and SVGIG (reference sequence). In DNA, the CDR3 is TGTGCCTGGGCCGACGACACCTTCACCTACAATGAGCAGTTCTTC. Translation gives CAWADDTFTYNEQFF.

V usage is TRBV19 and J usage is TRBJ1-1; D is possibly TRBD1 (6 bases). The CDR3 extends over 10 amino acids. Germline V gene data show CDR1 as LNHDA and CDR2 as SQIVND (reference sequence). V lost 9 bases, J lost 8 bases, and 10 bases lay in between. CDR3 loop: CASLQGEAFF. CDR3 coding DNA: TGTGCCAGCCTACAGGGAGAAGCTTTCTTT.

V is TRBV5-6 and J is TRBJ2-6; D is unresolved. V was clipped by 0 bases and J by 0 bases, with 10 bases between them. Per germline, CDR1 SGHDT and CDR2 YYEEEE. The CDR3 runs to 17 residues. The CDR3 DNA is TGTGCCAGCAGCTTGGCAGTCATACTCTCTGGGGCCAACGTCCTGACTTTC. As protein: CASSLAVILSGANVLTF.

This chain uses TRBV27 with TRBJ1-1, with 8 bases matching TRBD1. Trimming took 5 bases from V and 1 from J; bases not matched to a gene: 9. The CDR3 covers 16 residues. Germline V gives CDR1 MNHEY, CDR2 SMNVEV (reference sequence). CDR3 residues: CASSPVQGGKNTEAFF. Here the CDR3 DNA reads TGTGCCAGCAGTCCCGTACAGGGGGGGAAGAACACTGAAGCTTTCTTT.

V and J are TRBV29-1 and TRBJ2-5; unclear D gene. This CDR3 comprises 12 residues. Trimming stripped 3 bases from V and 4 bases from J, with 9 bases between. The germline CDR1 and CDR2 sequences are SQVTM and ANQGSEA. The CDR3 sequence is CSVDMMSETQYF. The CDR3 bases are TGCAGCGTTGACATGATGTCAGAGACCCAGTACTTC. Complete variable domain (other parts from reference TRBV29-1 and TRBJ2-5): SAVISQKPSRDICQRGTSLTIQCQVDSQVTMMFWYRQQPGQSLTLIATANQGSEATYESGFVIDKFPISRPNLTFSTLTVSNMSPEDSSIYLCSVDMMSETQYFGPGTRLLVL.

This chain uses TRBV27 with TRBJ2-1, with D possibly TRBD1 on 6 matching bases. V was shortened by 10 bases and J by 0 bases, with 16 bases between the two germline ends. Germline V gene sequence: CDR1 MNHEY, CDR2 SMNVEV (reference sequence). There are 15 residues in the CDR3. In nucleotides, the CDR3 is TGTGCCACCAACGACAGGAGCGGCTCCTACAATGAGCAGTTCTTC. It yields the protein CATNDRSGSYNEQFF.

This clone has more than one count but fewer than ten. This sequence joins TRBV27 and TRBJ2-1, with 9 bases aligning to TRBD1. The germline CDR1 and CDR2 sequences are MNHEY and SMNVEV (reference sequence). V shed 6 bases, J shed 4 bases, and the junction held 7 bases outside the gene matches. The CDR3 totals 15 residues. The DNA of the CDR3 is TGTGCCAGCAGCCCCGGGACAGGGTTATACAATGAGCAGTTCTTC. Translation: CASSPGTGLYNEQFF.

V is TRBV4-1 and J is TRBJ2-7; 7 nucleotides agree with TRBD1. The V gene end was trimmed by 3 bases and the J gene end by 6 bases; junction bases not matched to a gene: 8. The CDR3 totals 14 residues. Germline V gives CDR1 MGHRA, CDR2 YSYEKL. The CDR3 spells CASSHVQGLGEQYF. The CDR3 bases are TGCGCCAGCAGCCATGTACAGGGGCTCGGCGAGCAGTACTTC.

The chain combines TRBV5-1 with TRBJ1-3; TRBD1 is a possible D gene (5 bases). CDR1 is SGHRS and CDR2 is YFSETQ in the germline V gene. Trimming shortened V by 0 bases and J by 4 bases, and 11 bases separated the two germline ends. CDR3 length: 15 residues. CDR3 nucleotide sequence: TGCGCCAGCAGCTTGGCCCAGGGTGGCGGAAACACCATATATTTT. Translating gives CASSLAQGGGNTIYF. Full variable domain (missing parts from reference TRBV5-1 and TRBJ1-3): KAGVTQTPRYLIKTRGQQVTLSCSPISGHRSVSWYQQTPGQGLQFLFEYFSETQRNKGNFPGRFSGRQFSNSRSEMNVSTLELGDSALYLCASSLAQGGGNTIYFGEGSWLTVV.

V and J are TRBV5-6 and TRBJ1-1, with D uncertain. V dropped 2 bases and J dropped 8 bases, with 10 bases sitting between them. CDR1 SGHDT and CDR2 YYEEEE come from the germline V gene. The CDR3 has 12 residues. CDR3 sequence reads: CASSLSGEEAFF. The CDR3 DNA reads TGTGCCAGCAGCTTATCGGGAGAAGAAGCTTTCTTT.

The rearrangement links TRBV7-6 to TRBJ2-7; no definite D call. Germline CDR1 and CDR2: SGHVS and FNYEAQ. V shed 4 bases and J shed 1 base, with 8 bases lying between them. This CDR3 region has 13 residues. CDR3: CASSYDASYEQYF. CDR3 in DNA: TGTGCCAGCAGCTATGACGCGTCCTACGAGCAGTACTTC.

The chain links TRBV27 to TRBJ1-5, with D uncertain. There are 16 residues in the CDR3. Trimming removed 5 bases at V and 0 bases at J, with 14 bases between. The germline gives CDR1 MNHEY, CDR2 SMNVEV (reference sequence). CDR3 protein: CASSITPTASNQPQHF. The CDR3 DNA sequence: TGTGCCAGCAGTATTACTCCTACAGCTAGCAATCAGCCCCAGCATTTT.